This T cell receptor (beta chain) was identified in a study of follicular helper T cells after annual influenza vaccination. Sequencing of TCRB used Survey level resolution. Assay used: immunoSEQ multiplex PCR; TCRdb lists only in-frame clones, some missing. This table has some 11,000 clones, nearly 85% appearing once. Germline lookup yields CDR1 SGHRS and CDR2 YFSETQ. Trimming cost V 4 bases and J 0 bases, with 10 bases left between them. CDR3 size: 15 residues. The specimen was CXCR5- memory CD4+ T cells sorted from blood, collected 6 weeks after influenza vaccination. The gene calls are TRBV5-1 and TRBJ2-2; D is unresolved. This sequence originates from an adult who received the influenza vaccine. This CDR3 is CASSPGRANTGELFF. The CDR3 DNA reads TGCGCCAGCAGCCCCGGTAGGGCGAACACCGGGGAGCTGTTTTTT. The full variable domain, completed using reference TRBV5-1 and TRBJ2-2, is KAGVTQTPRYLIKTRGQQVTLSCSPISGHRSVSWYQQTPGQGLQFLFEYFSETQRNKGNFPGRFSGRQFSNSRSEMNVSTLELGDSALYLCASSPGRANTGELFFGEGSRLTVL.